This is a list of T cell receptor beta chains from one sample in a study of cytomegalovirus exposure and HLA in healthy donors. Produced via immunoSEQ multiplex PCR; TCRdb's table is partial and in-frame only. In the table there are about 98,000 clones, around 68% of which are singletons. The sample comprised PBMCs. These receptors were obtained from a female donor in good health and CMV-seronegative. The CDR3 runs from the conserved cysteine through the conserved F or W. The D gene is left open where the match is weak. For some rows the clone size is stated as once, few or many, or as a class when expanded; others skip it.

j_call	v_call	d_call	clone_size	cdr3_nt	cdr3_aa
TRBJ2-3	TRBV5-1	TRBD2	few	TGCGCCAGCAGAAGAGCGGGAGTGGTTGCAGATACGCAGTATTTT	CASRRAGVVADTQYF
TRBJ2-2	TRBV10-3	TRBD1	-	TGTGCCACCCGCGGGACAGGGAACACCGGGGAGCTGTTTTTT	CATRGTGNTGELFF
TRBJ2-1	TRBV6-1	-	once	TGTGCCAGCAGTGGGGTCGGGGGGCGTGAGCAGTTCTTC	CASSGVGGREQFF
TRBJ2-5	TRBV9	TRBD1	-	TGTGCCAGCAGCGTAGGACAGGGGGCGGGGGAGACCCAGTACTTC	CASSVGQGAGETQYF
TRBJ1-6	TRBV15	-	-	TGTGCCACCAGCAAGGGCAGGGGTAATTCACCCCTCCACTTT	CATSKGRGNSPLHF
TRBJ2-1	TRBV7-9	TRBD2	few	TGTGCCAGCAGGCTAGCGGGAGGCTCCTACAATGAGCAGTTCTTC	CASRLAGGSYNEQFF
TRBJ1-3	TRBV20-1	-	-	TGCAGTGCTATAATACAGGGTAACATAAATTTT	CSAIIQGNINF
TRBJ1-5	TRBV7-2	TRBD1	-	TGTGCCAGCAGCTTAGGGACAGGTTTTGGCAATCAGCCCCAGCATTTT	CASSLGTGFGNQPQHF
TRBJ1-2	TRBV7-9	-	-	TGTGCCAGCAGCTCAGACAGGACAGACGCCAACTATGGCTACACCTTC	CASSSDRTDANYGYTF
TRBJ2-7	TRBV7-2	TRBD1	-	TGTGCCAGCAGCTCCGGGACAGGGCTCTACGAGCAGTACTTC	CASSSGTGLYEQYF
TRBJ2-4	TRBV21-1	-	-	TGTGCCAGCAGCAGTAGTACTAGCGGGTCCCTAGCCAAAAACATTCAGTACTTC	CASSSSTSGSLAKNIQYF
TRBJ2-1	TRBV28	TRBD2	-	TGTGCCAGCACCTCCAATGGACTAGGCGTGCGCAATGAGCAGTTCTTC	CASTSNGLGVRNEQFF
TRBJ2-3	TRBV9	TRBD2	-	TGTGCCAGCAGCCGGACTAGCGGGGGGGCTTCAGATACGCAGTATTTT	CASSRTSGGASDTQYF
TRBJ1-4	TRBV30	-	-	TGTGCCTGGAGCAACGACTACGGGGGTTTCCGGAGGTCCGGAGAAAAACTGTTTTTT	CAWSNDYGGFRRSGEKLFF
TRBJ2-7	TRBV5-1	TRBD2	few	TGCGCCAGCAGCCCCGTGGCGGGGGGGACCTACGAGCAGTACTTC	CASSPVAGGTYEQYF
TRBJ2-1	TRBV28	-	-	TGTGCCAGCAGTCCCCGGGGATACAATGAGCAGTTCTTC	CASSPRGYNEQFF
TRBJ1-2	TRBV19	TRBD1	-	TGTGCCAGTAGCACAGGGGCCCTGTCCTATGGCTACACCTTC	CASSTGALSYGYTF
TRBJ2-1	TRBV19	-	-	TGTGCCAGTAGTATAACGTTCAGCTCCTACAATGAGCAGTTCTTC	CASSITFSSYNEQFF
TRBJ2-3	TRBV5-1	TRBD2	-	TGCGCCAGCAGCTGGGGGACTAGCGGGACCACAGATACGCAGTATTTT	CASSWGTSGTTDTQYF
TRBJ1-3	TRBV19	TRBD1	few	TGTGCCAGCCGGGACAGGGGGAGTTATACCGACACCATATATTTT	CASRDRGSYTDTIYF
TRBJ1-2	TRBV6-5	TRBD1	-	TGTGCCAGCATGGGACAGGGCTTGTACTATGGCTACACCTTC	CASMGQGLYYGYTF
TRBJ2-2	TRBV7-3	-	-	TGTGCCAGCAGCTCGGAGGGAAGGGGCACCGGGGAGCTGTTTTTT	CASSSEGRGTGELFF
TRBJ2-6	TRBV28	-	-	TGTGCCAGCAGTTCTTCTACGGAAACTATCTCTGGGGCCAACGTCCTGACTTTC	CASSSSTETISGANVLTF